Presented here are 32 T cell receptor beta chains from one specimen sequenced in a study of cytomegalovirus exposure and HLA in healthy donors. It was with 60 Vbeta and 13 Jbeta primers that the PCR ran. Repertoires were generated with immunoSEQ multiplex PCR, while TCRdb's copy carries only in-frame clones and drops some. The table gives over 75,000 clones; the top ten clones make up about 0.5% of it. The sequenced sample consisted of PBMCs. These receptors came from a man over 45 in good health and CMV-seronegative.

The chain links TRBV27 to TRBJ1-1; D remains ambiguous. Trimming pared 3 bases from V and 4 bases from J, leaving 12 bases between. The CDR3 extends over 14 amino acids. Germline assignment: CDR1 MNHEY and CDR2 SMNVEV (reference sequence). CDR3 loop: CASSFFQVGTEAFF. CDR3 nucleotides: TGTGCCAGCAGTTTCTTCCAGGTGGGCACTGAAGCTTTCTTT.

The rearrangement uses TRBV5-1 and TRBJ2-7, with 10 bases aligning to TRBD1. Germline V gives CDR1 SGHRS, CDR2 YFSETQ. With V trimmed by 10 bases and J by 2 bases, 9 bases remained unmatched. CDR3 length equals 14 residues. CDR3 in DNA: TGCGCCTCCCGCCCCGGGACAGGGGCCTACGAGCAGTACTTC. Translation: CASRPGTGAYEQYF.

The chain couples TRBV28 to TRBJ1-3, with D possibly being TRBD1 (6 bases). Germline V lookup: CDR1 MDHEN, CDR2 SYDVKM. The CDR3 totals 15 residues. The V gene lost 4 bases and the J gene lost 0 bases, with 10 bases spanning the gap. As DNA, the CDR3 is TGTGCCAGCAGTTGGGGGGGCCGCTCTGGAAACACCATATATTTT. Translation gives CASSWGGRSGNTIYF.

The V call is TRBV2, the J call TRBJ2-1, with 13 bases matching TRBD2. V was clipped by 7 bases and J by 6 bases; unmatched bases: 6. This CDR3 region has 15 residues. The germline gives CDR1 SNHLY, CDR2 FYNNEI. CDR3 DNA: TGTGCCAGCAACCCCACTAGCGGGGGGGCCAATGAGCAGTTCTTC. Amino acids: CASNPTSGGANEQFF.

The genes are TRBV7-9 and TRBJ1-2; unclear D gene. This CDR3 is built from 15 residues. CDR1 and CDR2 (germline): SEHNR, FQNEAQ (reference sequence). Trimming pared 5 bases from V and 2 bases from J, leaving 15 bases between. CDR3 sequence (DNA): TGTGCCAGCAGCAACGAGGCCGCCGTCAACTATGGCTACACCTTC. Translation gives CASSNEAAVNYGYTF.

CDR3 in amino acids: CASSIWAAVNEKLFF. CDR3 bases: TGTGCCAGTAGTATCTGGGCAGCAGTAAATGAAAAACTGTTTTTT. J is TRBJ1-4 and V is TRBV19; D ambiguous. Deletions cut 3 bases from V and 5 bases from J, with 13 bases between. The CDR3 is 15 residues long. Germline lookup yields CDR1 LNHDA and CDR2 SQIVND (reference sequence).

The chain uses TRBV11-3 and TRBJ2-5; TRBD2 might be the D (7 bases). The CDR3 is 17 residues long. Trimming took off 1 base at V and 5 bases at J, with 20 bases between the two ends. Germline lookup yields CDR1 SGHNT and CDR2 YENEEA. CDR3 amino acids: CASSLAFEGGGLETQYF. The CDR3 nucleotides read TGTGCCAGCAGCTTAGCTTTTGAAGGGGGGGGCCTCGAGACCCAGTACTTC.

The chain has TRBV6-1 and TRBJ1-1, with TRBD1 matching 10 bases. This CDR3 has 15 residues. Germline CDR1 reads MNHNS; CDR2 reads SASEGT. Unmatched junction bases numbered 8, after V lost 7 bases and J lost 3 bases. CDR3 protein: CASTSLTGGYTEAFF. CDR3 bases: TGTGCCAGCACATCACTGACAGGGGGCTACACTGAAGCTTTCTTT.

The chain employs TRBV28 and TRBJ2-7, with D possibly being TRBD1 (6 bases). Trimming removed 4 bases from V and 2 bases from J, with 24 bases in between. Germline V CDR1 and CDR2: MDHEN, SYDVKM. This CDR3 has 18 amino acids. CDR3 residues: CASSSIFGDPGVAYEQYF. The DNA of the CDR3 is TGTGCCAGCAGTTCAATATTTGGGGACCCAGGGGTCGCCTACGAGCAGTACTTC.

The J gene is TRBJ1-2, the V gene TRBV29-1; 10 bases line up with TRBD1. The CDR3 has 13 residues. Germline CDR1 is SQVTM and CDR2 is ANQGSEA. V shed 7 bases and J 1 base; nucleotides not matched to a gene: 3. The CDR3 region is CSAGQGLNYGYTF. For the CDR3, the DNA is TGCAGCGCGGGACAGGGGCTTAACTATGGCTACACCTTC.

The chain is built from TRBV5-8 and TRBJ1-5, with a weak D call TRBD1 (5 bases). Germline V gene sequence: CDR1 SGHTS, CDR2 YDEGEE. V gave up 4 bases and J gave up 1 base, with 12 bases separating them. CDR3 length equals 15 residues. The CDR3 DNA is TGTGCCAGCAGCGGCGCAGGGCGCAGCAATCAGCCCCAGCATTTT. Translated, it gives CASSGAGRSNQPQHF. The whole variable domain, remainder taken from reference TRBV5-8 and TRBJ1-5, is EAGVTQSPTHLIKTRGQQATLRCSPISGHTSVYWYQQALGLGLQFLLWYDEGEERNRGNFPPRFSGRQFPNYSSELNVNALELEDSALYLCASSGAGRSNQPQHFGDGTRLSIL.

This CDR3 is CATSGQSYNSPLHF. The DNA for the CDR3 is TGTGCCACCAGCGGACAGAGCTATAATTCACCCCTCCACTTT. The V call is TRBV15, the J call TRBJ1-6; possibly TRBD1 for D (6 bases). Germline V lookup: CDR1 LNHNV, CDR2 YYDKDF (reference sequence). V lost 5 bases and J lost 3, with 8 bases in between. The CDR3 has 14 residues.

The rearrangement links TRBV7-3 to TRBJ2-2, with TRBD1 as a possible D gene (5 bases). V was shortened by 2 bases and J by 6 bases, with 13 bases between the two germline ends. The V gene's germline CDR1 is SGHTA and CDR2 FQGTGA. The CDR3 spans 15 residues. The CDR3 is CASSLSSQGSGELFF. The CDR3 DNA is TGTGCCAGCAGCTTATCGTCGCAGGGTTCCGGGGAGCTGTTTTTT. Full variable domain (missing parts from reference TRBV7-3 and TRBJ2-2): GAGVSQTPSNKVTEKGKYVELRCDPISGHTALYWYRQSLGQGPEFLIYFQGTGAADDSGLPNDRFFAVRPEGSVSTLKIQRTERGDSAVYLCASSLSSQGSGELFFGEGSRLTVL.

This chain uses TRBV6-1 with TRBJ1-3; D is unresolved. The V end lost 8 bases, the J end lost 2 bases, and 13 bases lay between the germline ends. Germline-derived CDR1 and CDR2 are MNHNS and SASEGT. The CDR3 is 14 amino acids. CDR3 nucleotides: TGTGCCAGCTCCTTCCTGGCCCCTGGAAACACCATATATTTT. This translates into CASSFLAPGNTIYF.

The chain joins TRBV4-2 to TRBJ2-1; 7 nucleotides agree with TRBD1. Germline CDR1 is LGHNA and CDR2 is YNFKEQ. This CDR3 has 14 amino acids. V lost 0 bases and J lost 10; bases outside the gene matches: 6. The CDR3 region has the DNA TGTGCCAGCAGCCAAGATAGAGGGGGCGGGGAGCAGTTCTTC. This codes for CASSQDRGGGEQFF.

The chain has TRBV10-2 and TRBJ1-1; D gene unclear. Germline lookup yields CDR1 WSHSY and CDR2 SAAADI. CDR3 size: 13 residues. V was shortened by 10 bases and J by 2 bases, with 14 bases between the two germline ends. The DNA of the CDR3 is TGCGCCACCCGGTCGGCGGGCAACACTGAAGCTTTCTTT. It codes for CATRSAGNTEAFF.

On this clone: In the same sample, other DNA sequences code for this CDR3. The chain links TRBV6-6 to TRBJ2-2, with TRBD1 matching 8 bases. The CDR3 contains 16 residues. CDR1 and CDR2 (germline): MNHNY, SVGAGI (reference sequence). V was pared by 5 bases and J by 5 bases, with 10 bases of the junction left unmatched. The CDR3 DNA reads TGTGCCAGCAGTCCGCCGGGACAGGCGATGACCGGGGAGCTGTTTTTT. Amino acids: CASSPPGQAMTGELFF.

The CDR3 nucleotides read TGTGCCAGCAGCTTAGCGGCTAGCGGGGGGGATACGCAGTATTTT. Its translation is CASSLAASGGDTQYF. V usage is TRBV11-2 and J usage is TRBJ2-3; TRBD2 aligns across 11 bases. V lost 1 base, J lost 6 bases, and 3 bases stayed unmatched. Germline V gives CDR1 SGHAT, CDR2 FQNNGV. This CDR3 comprises 15 residues.

The rearrangement joins TRBV9 to TRBJ2-4; D not resolved. V lost 8 bases, J lost 1 base, and 7 bases lay in between. Germline V lookup: CDR1 SGDLS, CDR2 YYNGEE. The CDR3 is 12 residues long. CDR3 sequence: CARYLAKNIQYF. The CDR3 coding sequence is TGTGCCAGGTACTTGGCCAAAAACATTCAGTACTTC.

The gene calls are TRBV19 and TRBJ1-1; perhaps TRBD1 as D (5 bases). V was cut by 3 bases and J by 5 bases, with 13 bases left in between. The CDR3 spans 14 residues. CDR1 and CDR2 (germline): LNHDA, SQIVND (reference sequence). CDR3 sequence: CASSIQGLGTEAFF. As DNA, the CDR3 is TGTGCCAGTAGTATCCAGGGACTGGGGACTGAAGCTTTCTTT.

The chain couples TRBV5-6 to TRBJ2-7, with 11 nucleotides matching TRBD1. V shed 0 bases, J shed 3 bases, and the junction held 5 bases outside the gene matches. Germline CDR1 SGHDT, CDR2 YYEEEE. The CDR3 has 16 residues. As DNA, the CDR3 is TGTGCCAGCAGCTTGGTGGGGGACAGGGGGTTCTACGAGCAGTACTTC. Its translation is CASSLVGDRGFYEQYF.

This rearrangement joins TRBV5-8 to TRBJ2-3; D is possibly TRBD2 (6 bases). V was shortened by 3 bases and J by 8 bases, with 19 bases between the two germline ends. The germline V gene has CDR1 SGHTS and CDR2 YDEGEE. The CDR3 extends over 15 amino acids. The CDR3 DNA is TGTGCCAGCAGCTCGGGACTCCGATCTCTCGGTACGCAGTATTTT. This encodes CASSSGLRSLGTQYF. Full variable domain (remainder filled in from reference TRBV5-8 and TRBJ2-3): EAGVTQSPTHLIKTRGQQATLRCSPISGHTSVYWYQQALGLGLQFLLWYDEGEERNRGNFPPRFSGRQFPNYSSELNVNALELEDSALYLCASSSGLRSLGTQYFGPGTRLTVL.

This chain joins TRBV15 and TRBJ1-3, with D tentatively TRBD1 (6 bases). The CDR3 covers 16 residues. The germline V gene encodes CDR1 LNHNV and CDR2 YYDKDF (reference sequence). Trimming took 0 bases from V and 1 from J, leaving 10 bases between them. The CDR3: CATSRDRGASGNTIYF. DNA for the CDR3: TGTGCCACCAGCAGAGACAGGGGCGCATCTGGAAACACCATATATTTT. Combining the CDR3 with reference TRBV15 and TRBJ1-3 gives the whole variable domain DAMVIQNPRYQVTQFGKPVTLSCSQTLNHNVMYWYQQKSSQAPKLLFHYYDKDFNNEADTPDNFQSRRPNTSFCFLDIRSPGLGDTAMYLCATSRDRGASGNTIYFGEGSWLTVV.

This chain connects TRBV6-5 to TRBJ2-7, with 8 bases identical to TRBD1. This CDR3 region has 16 residues. The V and J ends lost 0 bases and 1 base, in that order; junction bases with no gene match: 5. CDR1 MNHEY and CDR2 SVGAGI come from the germline V gene. DNA of the CDR3: TGTGCCAGCAGTTACTCGCGGACAGGGAGGTCCTACGAGCAGTACTTC. This sequence encodes CASSYSRTGRSYEQYF.

The genes are TRBV19 and TRBJ1-1; 9 positions agree with TRBD1. The CDR3 totals 16 residues. The germline CDR1 and CDR2 sequences are LNHDA and SQIVND (reference sequence). With V trimmed by 4 bases and J by 0 bases, 6 bases remained unmatched. The CDR3 sequence is CASSNRGRRMNTEAFF. DNA of the CDR3: TGTGCCAGTAGTAACAGGGGGCGCAGAATGAACACTGAAGCTTTCTTT.

The chain has TRBV19 and TRBJ1-1, with D possibly being TRBD1 (6 bases). Between the trimmed V and J ends, which lost 7 bases and 4 bases, there was a span of 16 bases. CDR1 is LNHDA and CDR2 is SQIVND in the germline V gene (reference sequence). CDR3 size: 14 residues. In nucleotides, the CDR3 is TGTGCCAGTACCCTACAGGGAAGGGGCACTGAAGCTTTCTTT. This sequence encodes CASTLQGRGTEAFF.

The V call is TRBV19, the J call TRBJ2-1; D might be TRBD1 (5 bases). Germline CDR1 reads LNHDA; CDR2 reads SQIVND (reference sequence). CDR3 size: 13 residues. The V gene lost 4 bases and the J gene lost 4 bases, with 8 bases spanning the gap. The CDR3 protein is CASSRTTYNEQFF. In nucleotides, the CDR3 is TGTGCCAGTAGTAGGACAACTTACAATGAGCAGTTCTTC.

This chain connects TRBV25-1 to TRBJ2-7; D is possibly TRBD2 (6 bases). Germline CDR1 and CDR2: MGHDK and SYGVNS. The CDR3 totals 13 residues. V shed 6 bases and J shed 2 bases, with 11 bases lying between them. The CDR3 loop is CASRGDFTYEQYF. CDR3 DNA: TGTGCCAGCAGAGGGGACTTCACCTACGAGCAGTACTTC.

The J gene is TRBJ2-5, the V gene TRBV5-1; no reliable D call. CDR1 SGHRS and CDR2 YFSETQ come from the germline V gene. V lost 2 bases and J 3 bases, leaving 5 bases between the germline ends. There are 12 residues in the CDR3. CDR3 protein: CASSFTEETQYF. In DNA form, the CDR3 reads TGCGCCAGCAGCTTCACAGAAGAGACCCAGTACTTC.

For this clone: One junction end does not reproduce the germline sequence, and a read error may be involved. This chain joins TRBV7-7 and TRBJ1-1; D might be TRBD1 (5 bases). This CDR3 spans 16 amino acids. In germline, CDR1 is SSHAT, CDR2 FNYEAQ (reference sequence). The CDR3 is CASSRIDRHRNTEAFF. The CDR3 coding sequence is TGTGCTAGCAGCCGCATCGACAGACACAGGAACACTGAAGCTTTCTTT.

This sequence joins TRBV6-5 and TRBJ2-3, with 7 positions matching TRBD2. CDR1 and CDR2 from the germline V gene are MNHEY and SVGAGI. CDR3 size: 16 residues. Unmatched junction bases numbered 8, after V lost 0 bases and J lost 5 bases. Here the CDR3 reads CASSYSGGLGKDTQYF. The DNA for the CDR3 is TGTGCCAGCAGTTACTCGGGGGGGTTGGGCAAAGATACGCAGTATTTT.

The chain combines TRBV9 with TRBJ2-5, with 14 positions matching TRBD2. Trimming took 3 bases from V and 5 from J; bases not matched to a gene: 6. The germline V gene has CDR1 SGDLS and CDR2 YYNGEE. The CDR3 covers 16 residues. The CDR3 loop is CASSGGLAGVVETQYF. The DNA of the CDR3 is TGTGCCAGCAGCGGGGGACTAGCGGGGGTAGTGGAGACCCAGTACTTC.